This T cell receptor (beta chain) appears in the sequencing data of a study of T cell repertoires in cytomegalovirus infection (dated by TCRdb to the late 2010s). Looking at the study overall: The HLA type of each donor mattered for the analysis, because public TCR beta signatures pointed to carriage of CMV infection along with the matching HLA type.

TCRdb records Illumina HiSeq 1500 as the sequencer. The public reads were run again by TCRdb, first through fastp at Q25 and then through MiXCR, and only productive beta chains were kept. Rows are unified per CDR3 protein, each entry keeping the most common DNA and genes. The sample table holds 310,000 or so distinct CDR3 sequences, of which about 25% were seen once. The ten largest clones capture around 13% of the sample. Regarding this clonotype: The specificity of this receptor is unknown. No base quality information exists; no much larger clone differs at one position.

What the study reported, not specific to this receptor: The ex vivo response was dominated by HLA-C-restricted CMV-specific TCR beta clonotypes, and the single most frequent clonotype in two of eight donors was supplied by these HLA-C-restricted clonotypes. Carriers of CMV infection plus the relevant HLA type were discriminated by the cumulative frequency of public TCR beta family members in the study cohort and in an independent 352-donor cohort.

Input material: PBMCs. The origin of this receptor is a human donor in good health (CMV status not recorded). Some clones in this sample may be carry-over from other donors' samples.

CDR3 loop: CATSAGTSGSNEQFF. In nucleotides, the sequence is TGTGCCACCAGTGCCGGGACTAGCGGGAGTAATGAGCAGTTCTTC. The rearrangement combines TRBV24-1 with TRBJ2-1, with 14 middle bases fitting TRBD2. After removal of 5 bases from V and 7 bases from J, the junction retains 3 bases not matched to a gene. The CDR3 starts with the cysteine, ends with the phenylalanine, and has 15 residues. CDR3 DNA only is kept here, 45 bases in frame from base 1. The germline V gene gives CDR1 as KGHDR and CDR2 as SFDVKD.